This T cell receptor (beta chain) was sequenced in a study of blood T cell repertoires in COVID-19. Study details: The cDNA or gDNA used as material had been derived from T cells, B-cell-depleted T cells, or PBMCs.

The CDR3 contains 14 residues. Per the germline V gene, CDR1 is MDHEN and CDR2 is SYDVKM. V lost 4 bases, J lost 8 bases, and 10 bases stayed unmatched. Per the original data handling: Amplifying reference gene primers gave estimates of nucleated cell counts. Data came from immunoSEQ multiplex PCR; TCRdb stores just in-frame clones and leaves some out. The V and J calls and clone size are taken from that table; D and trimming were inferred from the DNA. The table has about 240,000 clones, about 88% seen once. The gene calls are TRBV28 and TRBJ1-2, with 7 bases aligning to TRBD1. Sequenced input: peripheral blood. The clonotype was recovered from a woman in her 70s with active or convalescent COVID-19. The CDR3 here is CASSSQRQGWGYTF. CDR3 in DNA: TGTGCCAGCAGTTCCCAGCGACAGGGATGGGGCTACACCTTC.